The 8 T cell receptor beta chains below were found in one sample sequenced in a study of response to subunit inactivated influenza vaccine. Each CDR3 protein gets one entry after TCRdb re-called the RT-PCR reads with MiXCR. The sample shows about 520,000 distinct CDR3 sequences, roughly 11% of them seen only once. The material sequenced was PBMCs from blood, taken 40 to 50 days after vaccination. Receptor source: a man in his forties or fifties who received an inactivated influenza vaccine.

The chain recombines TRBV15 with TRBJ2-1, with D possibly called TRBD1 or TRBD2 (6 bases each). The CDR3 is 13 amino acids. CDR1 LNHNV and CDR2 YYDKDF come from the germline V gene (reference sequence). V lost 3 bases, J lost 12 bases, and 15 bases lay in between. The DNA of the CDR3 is TGTGCCACCAGCAGGGGTTCCGGGGGCGGGCAGTTCTTC. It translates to CATSRGSGGGQFF. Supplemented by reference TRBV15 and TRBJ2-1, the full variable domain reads DAMVIQNPRYQVTQFGKPVTLSCSQTLNHNVMYWYQQKSSQAPKLLFHYYDKDFNNEADTPDNFQSRRPNTSFCFLDIRSPGLGDTAMYLCATSRGSGGGQFFGPGTRLTVL.

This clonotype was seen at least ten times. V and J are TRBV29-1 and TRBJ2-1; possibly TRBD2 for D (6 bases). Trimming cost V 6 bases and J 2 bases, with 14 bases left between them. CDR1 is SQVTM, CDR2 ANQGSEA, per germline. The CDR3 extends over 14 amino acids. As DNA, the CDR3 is TGCAGCGTGATGGACTACTATGCCTACAATGAGCAGTTCTTC. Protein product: CSVMDYYAYNEQFF.

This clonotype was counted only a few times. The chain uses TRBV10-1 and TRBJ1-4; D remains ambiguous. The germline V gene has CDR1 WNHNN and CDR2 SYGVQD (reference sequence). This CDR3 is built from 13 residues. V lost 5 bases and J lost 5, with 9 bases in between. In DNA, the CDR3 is TGCGCCAGCAGTCCGTCAAGAAATGAAAAACTGTTTTTT. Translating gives CASSPSRNEKLFF.

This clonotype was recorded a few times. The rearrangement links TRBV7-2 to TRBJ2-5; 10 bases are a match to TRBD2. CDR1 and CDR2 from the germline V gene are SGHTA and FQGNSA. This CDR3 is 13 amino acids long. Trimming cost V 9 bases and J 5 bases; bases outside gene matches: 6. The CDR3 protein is CASRLAGEETQYF. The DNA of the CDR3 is TGTGCCAGTAGGCTAGCGGGAGAGGAGACCCAGTACTTC.

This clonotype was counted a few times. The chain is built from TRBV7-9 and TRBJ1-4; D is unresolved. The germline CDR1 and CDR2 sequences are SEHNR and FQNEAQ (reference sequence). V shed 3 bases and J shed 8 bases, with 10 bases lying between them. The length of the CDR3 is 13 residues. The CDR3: CASSFSRGEKLFF. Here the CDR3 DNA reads TGTGCCAGCAGCTTCAGCAGAGGGGAAAAACTGTTTTTT.

This CDR3 reads CSVTGTLGETQYF. CDR3 DNA: TGCAGCGTTACCGGGACGTTAGGCGAGACCCAGTACTTC. This sequence joins TRBV29-1 and TRBJ2-5, with D perhaps TRBD1 or TRBD2 (5 bases each). The CDR3 has 13 residues. The germline V gene encodes CDR1 SQVTM and CDR2 ANQGSEA. The V end lost 5 bases, the J end lost 5 bases, and 15 bases lay between the germline ends.

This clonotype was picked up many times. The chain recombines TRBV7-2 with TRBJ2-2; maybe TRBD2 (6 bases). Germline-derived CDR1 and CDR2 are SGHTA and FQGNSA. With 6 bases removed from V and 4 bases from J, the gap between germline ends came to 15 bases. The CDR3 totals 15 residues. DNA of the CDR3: TGTGCCAGCAGGCTAGCTCTAGCGTCCACCGGGGAGCTGTTTTTT. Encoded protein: CASRLALASTGELFF.

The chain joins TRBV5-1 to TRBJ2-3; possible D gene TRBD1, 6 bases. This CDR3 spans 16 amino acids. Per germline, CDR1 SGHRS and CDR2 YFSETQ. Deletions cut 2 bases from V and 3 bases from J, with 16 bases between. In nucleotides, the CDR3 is TGCGCCAGCAGCTTTACAGGGACGGAGAGGACAGATACGCAGTATTTT. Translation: CASSFTGTERTDTQYF.